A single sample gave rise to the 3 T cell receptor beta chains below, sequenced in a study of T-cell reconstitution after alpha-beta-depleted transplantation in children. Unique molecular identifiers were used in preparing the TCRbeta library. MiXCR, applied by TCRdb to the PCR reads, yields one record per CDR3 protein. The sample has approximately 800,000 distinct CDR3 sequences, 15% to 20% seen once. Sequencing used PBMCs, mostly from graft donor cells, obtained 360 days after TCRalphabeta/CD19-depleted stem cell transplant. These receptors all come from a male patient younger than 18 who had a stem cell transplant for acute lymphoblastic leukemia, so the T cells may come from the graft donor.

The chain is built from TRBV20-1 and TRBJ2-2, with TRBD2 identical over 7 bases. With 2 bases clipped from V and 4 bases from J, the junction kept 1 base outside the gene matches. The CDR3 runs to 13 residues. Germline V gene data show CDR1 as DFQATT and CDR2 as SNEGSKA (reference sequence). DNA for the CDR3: TGCAGTGCTAGACTAGCGGCCACCGGGGAGCTGTTTTTT. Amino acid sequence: CSARLAATGELFF.

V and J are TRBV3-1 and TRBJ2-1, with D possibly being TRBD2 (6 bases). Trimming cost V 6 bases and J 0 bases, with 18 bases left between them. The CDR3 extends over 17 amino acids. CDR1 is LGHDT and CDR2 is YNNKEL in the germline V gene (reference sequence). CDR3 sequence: CASRRRSSVSSYNEQFF. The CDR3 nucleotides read TGTGCCAGCAGACGGAGGTCTAGCGTTAGCTCCTACAATGAGCAGTTCTTC.

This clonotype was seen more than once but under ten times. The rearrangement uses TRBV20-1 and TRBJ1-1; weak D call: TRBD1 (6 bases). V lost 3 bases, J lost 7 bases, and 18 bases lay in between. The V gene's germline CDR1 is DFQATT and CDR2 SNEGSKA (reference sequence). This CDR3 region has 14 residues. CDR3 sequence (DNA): TGCAGTGCTAGGAAGCAGGGGAGAGGGGGTGAAGCTTTCTTT. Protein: CSARKQGRGGEAFF.